The 10 T cell receptor beta chains listed next were all sequenced from one sample in a study of CD8+ T cells in alopecia areata. TCR sequencing used cDNA made by reverse transcription of extracted RNA. The data were produced by immunoSEQ multiplex PCR, yet TCRdb's version contains in-frame clones alone and is incomplete. The data show fewer than 200,000 clones, with 50% to 70% seen just once and under 15% held by the top ten. The sample in question was CD4+ T cells sorted from blood, obtained at week 0. These TCRs come from a human donor with alopecia areata.

The chain links TRBV5-4 to TRBJ2-2; D is perhaps TRBD2 (6 bases). V was trimmed by 2 bases and J by 0 bases, leaving 17 bases between them. Germline V gives CDR1 SGHNT, CDR2 YYREEE (reference sequence). The CDR3 has 18 amino acids. The CDR3 region is CASSFLRGGSANTGELFF. In nucleotides, the CDR3 is TGTGCCAGCAGCTTTCTTCGGGGAGGTTCCGCGAACACCGGGGAGCTGTTTTTT. The variable domain in full, completed from reference TRBV5-4 and TRBJ2-2, reads ETGVTQSPTHLIKTRGQQVTLRCSSQSGHNTVSWYQQALGQGPQFIFQYYREEENGRGNFPPRFSGLQFPNYSSELNVNALELDDSALYLCASSFLRGGSANTGELFFGEGSRLTVL.

This clone was detected only a few times. The chain is built from TRBV5-1 and TRBJ2-7; maybe TRBD2 (5 bases). Germline assignment: CDR1 SGHRS and CDR2 YFSETQ. The CDR3 length is 14 residues. Trimming shortened V by 4 bases and J by 1 base, and 12 bases separated the two germline ends. In nucleotides, the CDR3 is TGCGCCAGCAGCCCTCAGCCGGGGTCCTACGAGCAGTACTTC. Protein: CASSPQPGSYEQYF.

V and J are TRBV29-1 and TRBJ1-1; D gene uncertain. The CDR3 is 14 residues long. From germline, CDR1 is SQVTM and CDR2 ANQGSEA. Deletions cut 6 bases from V and 1 base from J, with 15 bases between. CDR3 DNA: TGCAGCGTGGCCGGCAGAGAGTGGAACACTGAAGCTTTCTTT. It is translated as CSVAGREWNTEAFF.

The chain employs TRBV27 and TRBJ1-2, with 8 nucleotides matching TRBD1. The length of the CDR3 is 15 residues. Germline lookup yields CDR1 MNHEY and CDR2 SMNVEV (reference sequence). J gave up 2 bases and V 4 bases, and 6 bases lay outside the gene matches. The CDR3 reads CASSSSDRANYGYTF. The CDR3 DNA reads TGTGCCAGCAGTTCCTCGGACAGGGCAAACTATGGCTACACCTTC.

This clone was detected only a few times. This chain links TRBV5-6 with TRBJ2-3, with D possibly TRBD1 on 6 matching bases. Germline assignment: CDR1 SGHDT and CDR2 YYEEEE. This CDR3 has 16 amino acids. V was clipped by 0 bases and J by 0 bases, with 11 bases between them. This CDR3 reads CASSLGTAPSTDTQYF. DNA for the CDR3: TGTGCCAGCAGCTTGGGGACAGCTCCTAGCACAGATACGCAGTATTTT.

The chain carries TRBV15 and TRBJ2-3; 9 nucleotides align to TRBD2. V was pared by 3 bases and J by 4 bases, with 5 bases of the junction left unmatched. CDR1 is LNHNV and CDR2 is YYDKDF in the germline V gene (reference sequence). CDR3 length equals 15 residues. The CDR3 nucleotides are TGTGCCACCAGCAGTCTAAGGACTAGCGCAGATACGCAGTATTTT. It translates to CATSSLRTSADTQYF.

This clone was counted a few times. This rearrangement joins TRBV29-1 to TRBJ1-1; weak D call: TRBD1 (6 bases). The V and J ends lost 4 bases and 1 base respectively, with 7 bases between them. Germline-derived CDR1 and CDR2 are SQVTM and ANQGSEA. The CDR3 has 12 residues. Written as DNA, the CDR3 is TGCAGCGTTGGGACAGCGAACACTGAAGCTTTCTTT. Translating it yields CSVGTANTEAFF.

The table lists this clone with a few counts. V is TRBV5-1 and J is TRBJ2-5; D unclear. V gave up 0 bases and J gave up 5 bases, with 5 bases separating them. The germline gives CDR1 SGHRS, CDR2 YFSETQ. The CDR3 spans 12 residues. DNA for the CDR3: TGCGCCAGCAGCTTGGATAGCGAGACCCAGTACTTC. It specifies CASSLDSETQYF.

The chain carries TRBV20-1 and TRBJ2-5; no reliable D call. V was clipped by 6 bases and J by 5 bases, with 10 bases between them. This CDR3 has 11 amino acids. CDR1 is DFQATT, CDR2 SNEGSKA, per germline (reference sequence). CDR3 residues: CSAPIGETQYF. The CDR3 region has the DNA TGCAGTGCCCCCATAGGGGAGACCCAGTACTTC.

The genes are TRBV15 and TRBJ1-2; D is unclear. Per germline, CDR1 LNHNV and CDR2 YYDKDF (reference sequence). CDR3 size: 15 residues. V was trimmed by 0 bases and J by 2 bases, leaving 10 bases between them. CDR3 bases: TGTGCCACCAGCAGAGATAGTGGGTACAACTATGGCTACACCTTC. Translated, it gives CATSRDSGYNYGYTF.